This TCR beta chain was sequenced during a study of blood T cell repertoires in COVID-19. Across the whole study: Donors in the United States, Italy and Spain gave samples during acute or convalescent COVID-19. The analysed material was cDNA or gDNA that came from T cells, B-cell-depleted T cells, or PBMCs.

Authors' analysis steps: Estimation of nucleated cell counts was performed using reference gene primer amplification. Generated by immunoSEQ multiplex PCR, the TCRdb table keeps only in-frame clones and is missing some. That table supplies the V and J calls and clone size; D and trimming were determined from the DNA. The sample holds around 200,000 clones; around nine tenths are singletons and the top ten take under 3.5%. This TCR derives from a man aged 70-80 years with acute or convalescent COVID-19. Sequencing input: peripheral blood.

The CDR3 bases are TGTGCCAGCAGTCTTGGAGGCGGGGGTTCGGAGACCCAGTACTTC. The encoded protein is CASSLGGGGSETQYF. The chain carries TRBV7-7 and TRBJ2-5; 7 bases agree with TRBD2. CDR1 is SSHAT, CDR2 FNYEAQ, per germline (reference sequence). V trimming: 6 bases; J trimming: 5 bases; junction bases outside the gene matches: 12. This CDR3 region has 15 residues. Variable domain in full (rest from reference TRBV7-7 and TRBJ2-5): GAGVSQSPRYKVTKRGQDVTLRCDPISSHATLYWYQQALGQGPEFLTYFNYEAQPDKSGLPSDRFSAERPEGSISTLTIQRTEQRDSAMYRCASSLGGGGSETQYFGPGTRLLVL.